Shown below are 24 T cell receptor beta chains from a single sample sequenced in a study of OX40 agonist ivuxolimab in advanced cancers. Profiling relied on immunoSEQ multiplex PCR, and the TCRdb table lists in-frame clones only, not all of them. The table records 55,000 to 90,000 clones, 70% to 90% of them present only once. Specimen: CD4+ or CD8+ T cells sorted from blood, collected in a trial of the OX40 agonist ivuxolimab. These receptors were collected from an adult with an advanced solid tumor such as melanoma, head and neck, liver or kidney cancer.

The CDR3 loop reads CASSLTSGRGNEQFF. The CDR3 nucleotides read TGTGCCAGCAGCTTAACTAGCGGGAGGGGAAATGAGCAGTTCTTC. This chain uses TRBV7-2 with TRBJ2-1, with TRBD2 matching over 13 bases. After removal of 2 bases from V and 7 bases from J, the junction contained 2 bases not matched to a gene. Germline loops: CDR1 SGHTA, CDR2 FQGNSA. The CDR3 is 15 residues long.

This clone was seen only once. V is TRBV28 and J is TRBJ1-5; no firm D call. Trimming removed 4 bases at V and 6 bases at J, with 16 bases between. The CDR3 covers 15 residues. Germline V gene sequence: CDR1 MDHEN, CDR2 SYDVKM. The CDR3 loop is CASSSDGIGGQPQHF. The CDR3 DNA is TGTGCCAGCAGTTCGGACGGAATAGGAGGTCAGCCCCAGCATTTT.

The rearrangement uses TRBV15 and TRBJ1-1; D is perhaps TRBD1 (5 bases). This CDR3 is built from 15 residues. Germline V gene data show CDR1 as LNHNV and CDR2 as YYDKDF (reference sequence). Trimming removed 5 bases at V and 3 bases at J, with 16 bases between. As DNA, the CDR3 is TGTGCCACCAGCGGGGGGTCCGACAGTTACACTGAAGCTTTCTTT. Translation: CATSGGSDSYTEAFF.

This chain uses TRBV4-1 with TRBJ1-1; TRBD1 aligns across 9 bases. Germline loops: CDR1 MGHRA, CDR2 YSYEKL. The CDR3 totals 15 residues. The J segment lost 5 bases and the V segment lost 3 bases, leaving 7 bases of the junction unmatched. Here the CDR3 reads CASSQTGTGLTEAFF. CDR3 bases: TGCGCCAGCAGCCAGACCGGGACAGGGTTGACTGAAGCTTTCTTT.

The rearrangement joins TRBV7-2 to TRBJ1-5; the D gene is possibly TRBD1 (5 bases). Germline V gives CDR1 SGHTA, CDR2 FQGNSA. CDR3 length equals 19 residues. Trimming cost V 2 bases and J 0 bases, with 20 bases left between them. CDR3 sequence: CASSLYYVAGSYSNQPQHF. CDR3 in DNA: TGTGCCAGCAGCTTATACTATGTTGCAGGGTCATATAGCAATCAGCCCCAGCATTTT.

The gene calls are TRBV30 and TRBJ1-2; maybe TRBD1 (5 bases). With 1 base removed from V and 0 bases from J, the gap between germline ends came to 12 bases. This CDR3 contains 15 residues. CDR1 is GTSNPN and CDR2 is SVGIG in the germline V gene (reference sequence). CDR3 sequence (DNA): TGTGCCTGGAGTGGGCAGGGTTATTCTAACTATGGCTACACCTTC. Translation: CAWSGQGYSNYGYTF.

The rearrangement links TRBV18 to TRBJ1-5; D ambiguous. Per the germline V gene, CDR1 is KGHSH and CDR2 is LQKENI. There are 13 residues in the CDR3. V was cut by 3 bases and J by 3 bases, with 6 bases left in between. The CDR3 DNA reads TGTGCCAGCTCACCGGTAGACAATCAGCCCCAGCATTTT. Its protein product is CASSPVDNQPQHF.

The chain employs TRBV4-2 and TRBJ2-7; D remains unclear. Germline CDR1 LGHNA, CDR2 YNFKEQ. V was shortened by 0 bases and J by 0 bases, with 6 bases between the two germline ends. The CDR3 contains 14 residues. CDR3 protein: CASSQEPSSYEQYF. For the CDR3, the DNA is TGTGCCAGCAGCCAAGAACCTAGCTCCTACGAGCAGTACTTC.

The V call is TRBV7-2, the J call TRBJ2-7; TRBD1 is a possible D gene (5 bases). Germline assignment: CDR1 SGHTA and CDR2 FQGNSA. The CDR3 consists of 14 residues. Deletions cut 5 bases from V and 0 bases from J, with 11 bases between. This CDR3 is CASSQDSASYEQYF. CDR3 bases: TGTGCCAGCAGCCAAGACAGTGCCTCCTACGAGCAGTACTTC.

The chain joins TRBV7-2 to TRBJ2-7; D might be TRBD1 (6 bases). V was clipped by 2 bases and J by 1 base, with 15 bases between them. This CDR3 spans 16 amino acids. Germline loops: CDR1 SGHTA, CDR2 FQGNSA. CDR3 in amino acids: CASSLYRVMGSYEQYF. DNA of the CDR3: TGTGCCAGCAGCTTATACAGGGTTATGGGATCCTACGAGCAGTACTTC.

This clone was detected only once. The chain employs TRBV29-1 and TRBJ2-5; 9 nucleotides align to TRBD1. CDR3 length: 16 residues. Germline V lookup: CDR1 SQVTM, CDR2 ANQGSEA. With V trimmed by 5 bases and J by 4 bases, 14 bases remained unmatched. In DNA, the CDR3 is TGCAGCGTTCGCTTTCCGGGACAGGGTCTTGGAGAGACCCAGTACTTC. It is translated as CSVRFPGQGLGETQYF.

This chain joins TRBV2 and TRBJ2-7; 9 bases line up with TRBD1. CDR3 length: 15 amino acids. The V segment lost 6 bases and the J segment 5 bases; nucleotides outside the gene matches: 11. Looked up from germline, CDR1 is SNHLY and CDR2 is FYNNEI. CDR3 loop: CASSQEGQGPNEQYF. The CDR3 nucleotides are TGTGCCAGCAGCCAAGAGGGACAGGGTCCCAACGAGCAGTACTTC.

This clone was detected once. The chain is built from TRBV6-1 and TRBJ1-2; D may be TRBD1 (5 bases). The germline V and J ends were trimmed by 6 bases and 7 bases, with 15 bases remaining between them. The CDR3 is made up of 13 amino acids. Looked up from germline, CDR1 is MNHNS and CDR2 is SASEGT. The CDR3 is CASRGRREVGYTF. The CDR3 DNA reads TGTGCCAGCAGGGGGCGCAGGGAGGTTGGCTACACCTTC.

The chain uses TRBV14 and TRBJ2-5, with D tentatively TRBD1 or TRBD2 (5 bases each). From germline, CDR1 is SGHDN and CDR2 FVKESK. The CDR3 contains 15 residues. The V end was cut by 2 bases, the J end by 5 bases, with 15 bases between. CDR3 sequence: CASSQTQVSGETQYF. The CDR3 DNA reads TGTGCCAGCAGCCAAACACAGGTTTCGGGGGAGACCCAGTACTTC.

This clone occurred once. The sample contains more than one DNA sequence encoding this CDR3. The chain uses TRBV6-1 and TRBJ1-2, with a weak D call TRBD1 (6 bases). CDR1 MNHNS and CDR2 SASEGT come from the germline V gene. The CDR3 covers 13 residues. V dropped 8 bases and J dropped 10 bases, with 20 bases sitting between them. Here the CDR3 reads CASSTDSRGVYTF. CDR3 nucleotide sequence: TGTGCCAGCTCCACGGACAGTCGGGGGGTCTACACCTTC.

The chain couples TRBV7-1 to TRBJ2-7; 9 positions agree with TRBD2. TRBV7-1 belongs to the ORF category, with a function that is uncertain. The V and J ends lost 3 bases and 5 bases, in that order; junction bases with no gene match: 8. The length of the CDR3 is 15 residues. The CDR3 nucleotides are TGTGCCAGCAGCTCCATAGCGGGAGTTGGAAACGAGCAGTACTTC. Encoded protein: CASSSIAGVGNEQYF.

The V call is TRBV27, the J call TRBJ2-7; unclear D gene. Germline CDR1 is MNHEY and CDR2 is SMNVEV (reference sequence). Trimming cost V 5 bases and J 4 bases, with 6 bases left between them. This CDR3 contains 11 residues. For the CDR3, the DNA is TGTGCCAGCAGTCTGTGGTACGAGCAGTACTTC. This encodes CASSLWYEQYF.

V is TRBV4-1 and J is TRBJ2-3, with D possibly being TRBD2 (5 bases). Germline V gene sequence: CDR1 MGHRA, CDR2 YSYEKL. V lost 1 base and J 1 base, leaving 6 bases between the germline ends. This CDR3 is 14 amino acids long. The DNA for the CDR3 is TGCGCCAGCAGCCAAGGGCGGGGCACAGATACGCAGTATTTT. Protein product: CASSQGRGTDTQYF.

The chain joins TRBV5-5 to TRBJ1-3; D is perhaps TRBD1 (6 bases). CDR3 length: 16 amino acids. Trimming took off 3 bases at V and 2 bases at J, with 15 bases between the two ends. CDR1 SGHKS and CDR2 YYEKEE come from the germline V gene (reference sequence). The CDR3 sequence: CASSSTIGTTGNTIYF. The CDR3 coding sequence is TGTGCCAGCAGCTCGACTATTGGGACAACTGGAAACACCATATATTTT.

J is TRBJ2-3 and V is TRBV28; 13 bases fit TRBD2. The CDR3 consists of 16 residues. The junction had 6 bases not matched to a gene; V was cut back by 4 bases and J by 5 bases. CDR1 MDHEN and CDR2 SYDVKM come from the germline V gene. The CDR3 reads CASSSGLAGVQDTQYF. The CDR3 nucleotides read TGTGCCAGCAGTTCTGGACTAGCGGGAGTCCAAGATACGCAGTATTTT.

The chain uses TRBV28 and TRBJ2-2; D might be TRBD2 (5 bases). The CDR3 has 14 amino acids. Germline CDR1 MDHEN, CDR2 SYDVKM. Trimming pared 5 bases from V and 3 bases from J, leaving 10 bases between. The CDR3 sequence is CASSPGLHTGELFF. The DNA of the CDR3 is TGTGCCAGCAGTCCCGGACTCCACACCGGGGAGCTGTTTTTT.

The chain recombines TRBV5-1 with TRBJ1-2; the D gene is possibly TRBD1 (5 bases). The CDR3 totals 13 residues. Looked up from germline, CDR1 is SGHRS and CDR2 is YFSETQ. Between the trimmed V and J ends, which lost 4 bases and 4 bases, there was a span of 11 bases. CDR3: CASSMTVLYGYTF. CDR3 bases: TGCGCCAGCAGCATGACAGTACTCTATGGCTACACCTTC.

The chain combines TRBV4-1 with TRBJ1-2; weak D call: TRBD1 (5 bases). This CDR3 has 15 amino acids. CDR1 is MGHRA and CDR2 is YSYEKL in the germline V gene. With 0 bases removed from V and 2 bases from J, the gap between germline ends came to 10 bases. The CDR3 protein is CASSQEEAGNYGYTF. CDR3 nucleotide sequence: TGCGCCAGCAGCCAAGAAGAGGCAGGGAACTATGGCTACACCTTC.

The V gene is TRBV4-2, the J gene TRBJ2-3; D might be TRBD2 (6 bases). V gave up 3 bases and J gave up 0 bases, with 13 bases separating them. This CDR3 has 16 amino acids. Germline V gene lookup returns CDR1 LGHNA and CDR2 YNFKEQ. This CDR3 is CASSQSLAASTDTQYF. The CDR3 DNA reads as TGTGCCAGCAGCCAGTCGTTAGCGGCAAGCACAGATACGCAGTATTTT.